The 2 T cell receptor beta chains given below trace back to one sample, sequenced in a study of response to subunit inactivated influenza vaccine. TCRdb analysed the RT-PCR reads with MiXCR anew, one entry per CDR3 protein. Here the sample spans about 500,000 distinct CDR3 sequences, 16% being singletons. The starting material was CD4+ T cells sorted from PBMCs, obtained about 24 months after vaccination. The receptors were sampled from a man between 50 and 75 years old who received an inactivated influenza vaccine.

This clonotype was seen a few times. CDR3 amino acids: CATSDRTGNGRETQYF. The CDR3 DNA sequence: TGTGCCACCAGTGACCGGACAGGGAATGGTCGCGAGACCCAGTACTTC. The chain uses TRBV24-1 and TRBJ2-5; 8 positions match TRBD1. CDR1 and CDR2 (germline): KGHDR, SFDVKD. This CDR3 is built from 16 residues. With 4 bases clipped from V and 5 bases from J, the junction kept 11 bases outside the gene matches.

The rearrangement joins TRBV9 to TRBJ2-2, with 9 bases matching TRBD1. V was clipped by 6 bases and J by 3 bases; unmatched bases: 9. The CDR3 length is 16 residues. Germline values: CDR1 SGDLS, CDR2 YYNGEE. Here the CDR3 DNA reads TGTGCCAGCACCCCTGCGGGACAGGGTTACACCGGGGAGCTGTTTTTT. The encoded protein is CASTPAGQGYTGELFF.